The 17 T cell receptor beta chains below were found in one sample sequenced in a study of blood T cell repertoires in COVID-19. Sequenced by immunoSEQ multiplex PCR; TCRdb stores in-frame clones only, minus some. The sample lists about 160,000 clones, roughly 93% occurring once. Sequencing was performed on peripheral blood. The receptors derive from a man aged 18 to 29 with acute or convalescent COVID-19.

The genes are TRBV9 and TRBJ2-4; tentative D call: TRBD1 (6 bases). CDR3 length: 11 residues. CDR1 SGDLS and CDR2 YYNGEE come from the germline V gene. Trimming stripped 7 bases from V and 6 bases from J, with 8 bases between. The CDR3 protein is CASGQLNIQYF. CDR3 nucleotides: TGTGCCAGCGGACAGTTAAACATTCAGTACTTC.

The chain carries TRBV15 and TRBJ1-4; D is possibly TRBD1 (6 bases). This CDR3 comprises 18 residues. The germline V gene encodes CDR1 LNHNV and CDR2 YYDKDF (reference sequence). V lost 0 bases to trimming and J lost 4 bases, with 18 bases between them. The CDR3 DNA reads as TGTGCCACCAGCAGAGATACGGCTCGGGGGGCGTTTAATGAAAAACTGTTTTTT. Amino acids: CATSRDTARGAFNEKLFF.

V usage is TRBV27 and J usage is TRBJ1-1, with 10 bases fitting TRBD1. The CDR3 totals 16 residues. The junction had 6 bases not matched to a gene; V was cut back by 2 bases and J by 3 bases. From germline, CDR1 is MNHEY and CDR2 SMNVEV (reference sequence). As DNA, the CDR3 is TGTGCCAGCAGTTTAATGGGACAGGGGAGGTACACTGAAGCTTTCTTT. Protein: CASSLMGQGRYTEAFF.

CDR3 amino acids: CASRGTGGYTF. The CDR3 nucleotides are TGTGCCAGCAGGGGAACGGGAGGCTACACCTTC. The chain carries TRBV12-3 or TRBV12-4 and TRBJ1-2; no definite D call. The CDR3 loop spans 11 amino acids. Trimming removed 6 bases at V and 8 bases at J, with 10 bases between.

The rearrangement links TRBV6-2 or TRBV6-3 to TRBJ2-5, with a weak D call TRBD2 (6 bases). Trimming removed 2 bases at V and 7 bases at J, with 17 bases between. The germline V gene has CDR1 MNHEY and CDR2 SVGEGT. This CDR3 region has 15 residues. The CDR3 region has the DNA TGTGCCAGCAGTTACCCACGACTAGTTAGTGGGACCCAGTACTTC. Residues: CASSYPRLVSGTQYF.

V and J are TRBV5-1 and TRBJ2-7, with D uncertain. Trimming left V 2 bases short and J 4 bases short, with 13 bases between. The V gene's germline CDR1 is SGHRS and CDR2 YFSETQ. This CDR3 has 14 amino acids. The CDR3 loop reads CASSFRPEEYEQYF. For the CDR3, the DNA is TGCGCCAGCAGCTTTAGGCCCGAGGAGTACGAGCAGTACTTC.

This clone has only one observation. The J gene is TRBJ2-1, the V gene TRBV6-5; 9 bases are shared with TRBD2. From germline, CDR1 is MNHEY and CDR2 SVGAGI. The CDR3 consists of 14 residues. V shed 0 bases, J shed 8 bases, and the junction held 2 bases outside the gene matches. The CDR3 region is CASSYSGLAHEQFF. CDR3 sequence (DNA): TGTGCCAGCAGTTACTCGGGACTAGCTCATGAGCAGTTCTTC.

J is TRBJ1-1 and V is TRBV19, with 9 bases lining up with TRBD1. This CDR3 contains 14 residues. Germline CDR1 LNHDA, CDR2 SQIVND (reference sequence). The trim removed 5 bases at V and 1 base at J, leaving 2 bases unmatched. CDR3 in amino acids: CASSVTGGNTEAFF. Here the CDR3 DNA reads TGTGCCAGTAGTGTGACAGGGGGGAACACTGAAGCTTTCTTT.

This clone appeared a few times. The rearrangement joins TRBV11-3 to TRBJ2-1; 11 bases match TRBD2. Germline V CDR1 and CDR2: SGHNT, YENEEA. The junction had 7 bases not matched to a gene; V was cut back by 1 base and J by 8 bases. This CDR3 comprises 16 residues. The CDR3 nucleotides read TGTGCCAGCAGCTTAGCGGTAGCGGGAGGGCAGCATGAGCAGTTCTTC. It specifies CASSLAVAGGQHEQFF. Combining the CDR3 with reference TRBV11-3 and TRBJ2-1 gives the whole variable domain EAGVVQSPRYKIIEKKQPVAFWCNPISGHNTLYWYLQNLGQGPELLIRYENEEAVDDSQLPKDRFSAERLKGVDSTLKIQPAELGDSAVYLCASSLAVAGGQHEQFFGPGTRLTVL.

The chain uses TRBV27 and TRBJ2-2; 7 bases fit TRBD2. CDR3 length equals 17 residues. Looked up from germline, CDR1 is MNHEY and CDR2 is SMNVEV (reference sequence). V dropped 4 bases and J dropped 1; count of bases not matched to a gene: 9. CDR3 bases: TGTGCCAGCAGTTATTTGGAGGGAGGGAAGAACACCGGGGAGCTGTTTTTT. Its protein is CASSYLEGGKNTGELFF.

This chain joins TRBV7-2 and TRBJ1-2; D call uncertain. V was trimmed by 3 bases and J by 2 bases, leaving 4 bases between them. The germline CDR1 and CDR2 sequences are SGHTA and FQGNSA. This CDR3 contains 12 residues. The CDR3 loop reads CASSLTNYGYTF. CDR3 DNA: TGTGCCAGCAGCTTGACAAACTATGGCTACACCTTC.

The chain recombines TRBV11-2 with TRBJ1-1; D perhaps matches TRBD1 (6 bases). Trimming stripped 1 base from V and 3 bases from J, with 24 bases between. This CDR3 comprises 19 residues. The germline CDR1 and CDR2 sequences are SGHAT and FQNNGV. The chain's CDR3 is CASSLVSLLGGTVDTEAFF. DNA for the CDR3: TGTGCCAGCAGCTTAGTGTCACTGTTAGGGGGAACGGTGGACACTGAAGCTTTCTTT.

This clone was counted only a few times. This CDR3 is also generated by other DNA sequences in the sample. The chain is built from TRBV5-1 and TRBJ2-7, with 8 bases matching TRBD1. Trimming took 5 bases from V and 5 from J; bases not matched to a gene: 6. From germline, CDR1 is SGHRS and CDR2 YFSETQ. This CDR3 region has 13 residues. The CDR3 here is CASSPRGLHEQYF. DNA of the CDR3: TGCGCCAGCAGTCCCAGGGGGCTACACGAGCAGTACTTC.

This clone was counted only a few times. This sample includes further DNA sequences coding for the same CDR3. For the CDR3, the DNA is TGTGCCAGCAGCCCGGGACTTAGCACAGATACGCAGTATTTT. Protein product: CASSPGLSTDTQYF. This chain joins TRBV7-2 and TRBJ2-3; tentatively, D is TRBD2 (6 bases). V was shortened by 5 bases and J by 0 bases, with 9 bases between the two germline ends. The germline CDR1 and CDR2 sequences are SGHTA and FQGNSA. This CDR3 is 14 amino acids long.

This chain links TRBV18 with TRBJ2-1; 9 bases align to TRBD1. Germline CDR1 reads KGHSH; CDR2 reads LQKENI. J gave up 5 bases and V 3 bases, and 5 bases lay outside the gene matches. This CDR3 is built from 15 residues. CDR3 DNA sequence: TGTGCCAGCTCACCGGGACAGGGTTGGAACAATGAGCAGTTCTTC. It codes for CASSPGQGWNNEQFF. The full variable domain, with the rest looked up from reference TRBV18 and TRBJ2-1, is NAGVMQNPRHLVRRRGQEARLRCSPMKGHSHVYWYRQLPEEGLKFMVYLQKENIIDESGMPKERFSAEFPKEGPSILRIQQVVRGDSAAYFCASSPGQGWNNEQFFGPGTRLTVL.

This clone has just one count. The J gene is TRBJ2-7, the V gene TRBV14; D is ambiguous. The CDR3 is made up of 11 amino acids. The germline V gene encodes CDR1 SGHDN and CDR2 FVKESK. Trimming took off 1 base at V and 8 bases at J, with 6 bases between the two ends. The CDR3 DNA is TGTGCCAGCAGCCAAGTGGAGAAGCAGTACTTC. Translating it yields CASSQVEKQYF.

This rearrangement joins TRBV5-1 to TRBJ1-2, with D perhaps matching TRBD1 (6 bases). CDR1 is SGHRS, CDR2 YFSETQ, per germline. The CDR3 has 14 amino acids. The V gene lost 4 bases and the J gene lost 0 bases, with 10 bases spanning the gap. DNA for the CDR3: TGCGCCAGCAGCGTGGACAGTACTAACTATGGCTACACCTTC. It translates to CASSVDSTNYGYTF.